Shown below are 27 T cell receptor beta chains from a single sample sequenced in a study of cytomegalovirus exposure and HLA in healthy donors. The PCR ran on 60 Vbeta and 13 Jbeta primers. The repertoire was sequenced with immunoSEQ multiplex PCR; TCRdb's copy has only in-frame clones and lacks some. This sample carries 95,000 to 120,000 clones, over 65% of them seen once, and the ten largest clones take roughly 5%. Sequencing input: PBMCs. The receptors stem from a woman aged 25 to 45 in good health and CMV-seropositive.

The chain recombines TRBV2 with TRBJ2-1; 10 bases are a match to TRBD1. Trimming cost V 6 bases and J 5 bases; bases outside gene matches: 7. The V gene's germline CDR1 is SNHLY and CDR2 FYNNEI. CDR3 size: 15 residues. CDR3 in amino acids: CASRGDRGPDNEQFF. The CDR3 DNA reads TGTGCCAGCAGGGGAGACAGGGGGCCCGACAATGAGCAGTTCTTC.

The rearrangement uses TRBV28 and TRBJ1-5, with TRBD1 matching 7 bases. This CDR3 contains 15 residues. The V segment lost 11 bases and the J segment 0 bases; nucleotides outside the gene matches: 10. In germline, CDR1 is MDHEN, CDR2 SYDVKM. The CDR3 DNA sequence: TGTGCCTTGGGTCCGACAGGGCTTAGCAATCAGCCCCAGCATTTT. It yields the protein CALGPTGLSNQPQHF.

The chain carries TRBV6-5 and TRBJ1-2; D gene unclear. Germline V gene lookup returns CDR1 MNHEY and CDR2 SVGAGI. The CDR3 sequence is 13 residues long. V lost 4 bases, J lost 3 bases, and 9 bases lay in between. The CDR3: CASSLEGYYGYTF. The CDR3 region has the DNA TGTGCCAGCAGTTTGGAGGGATACTATGGCTACACCTTC.

The chain carries TRBV18 and TRBJ1-2; 10 bases fit TRBD1. Germline trimming cut 5 bases from V and 2 bases from J; bases unmatched to any gene: 2. Per the germline V gene, CDR1 is KGHSH and CDR2 is LQKENI. This CDR3 has 14 amino acids. The CDR3 coding sequence is TGTGCCAGCTCAGGGGGACAGGGGAACTATGGCTACACCTTC. This translates into CASSGGQGNYGYTF. Full variable domain (rest looked up from reference TRBV18 and TRBJ1-2): NAGVMQNPRHLVRRRGQEARLRCSPMKGHSHVYWYRQLPEEGLKFMVYLQKENIIDESGMPKERFSAEFPKEGPSILRIQQVVRGDSAAYFCASSGGQGNYGYTFGSGTRLTVV.

The chain recombines TRBV5-1 with TRBJ2-2; perhaps TRBD2 as D (5 bases). V was shortened by 3 bases and J by 5 bases, with 20 bases between the two germline ends. CDR3 size: 17 residues. Germline assignment: CDR1 SGHRS and CDR2 YFSETQ. Here the CDR3 DNA reads TGCGCCAGCAGCTCAAGCCGCCAGGACTTCCAAACCGGGGAGCTGTTTTTT. Translation: CASSSSRQDFQTGELFF.

The chain has TRBV7-9 and TRBJ1-2, with 10 bases fitting TRBD1. J gave up 7 bases and V 5 bases, and 10 bases lay outside the gene matches. The CDR3 loop spans 15 amino acids. CDR1 SEHNR and CDR2 FQNEAQ come from the germline V gene (reference sequence). The CDR3 bases are TGTGCCAGCAGCCTCAGAGACAGGGGGCAAGGTGGCTACACCTTC. This gives the protein CASSLRDRGQGGYTF.

This sequence joins TRBV9 and TRBJ2-1; D is possibly TRBD2 (6 bases). Germline CDR1 reads SGDLS; CDR2 reads YYNGEE. The CDR3 consists of 16 residues. With 0 bases removed from V and 4 bases from J, the gap between germline ends came to 14 bases. CDR3 amino acids: CASSVENSGVYNEQFF. The CDR3 DNA is TGTGCCAGCAGCGTAGAAAATAGCGGAGTTTACAATGAGCAGTTCTTC.

V gene TRBV6-5 combines with J gene TRBJ1-2; D not resolved. V was trimmed by 2 bases and J by 2 bases, leaving 12 bases between them. Germline V gene data show CDR1 as MNHEY and CDR2 as SVGAGI. The CDR3 runs 15 residues. CDR3 nucleotide sequence: TGTGCCAGCAGTTACAGCGGCCTCGGGAACTATGGCTACACCTTC. Translation: CASSYSGLGNYGYTF.

The V and J genes are TRBV15 and TRBJ2-3; TRBD2 aligns across 10 bases. CDR1 is LNHNV and CDR2 is YYDKDF in the germline V gene (reference sequence). The CDR3 has 18 amino acids. V shed 1 base and J 2 bases; nucleotides not matched to a gene: 9. For the CDR3, the DNA is TGTGCCACCAGCAGAGCAAACAAGCGGGAGGGTAACACAGATACGCAGTATTTT. This gives the protein CATSRANKREGNTDTQYF.

This clone has a handful of counts. The rearrangement uses TRBV5-1 and TRBJ1-2; a possible D gene is TRBD1 (6 bases). The CDR3 is 14 residues long. The ends were cut back, 6 bases at V and 0 bases at J, with 12 bases in the middle. Per the germline V gene, CDR1 is SGHRS and CDR2 is YFSETQ. In DNA, the CDR3 is TGCGCCAGCAACCAGGGGCCGTCTAACTATGGCTACACCTTC. The encoded protein is CASNQGPSNYGYTF.

V is TRBV30 and J is TRBJ2-3; unclear D gene. V was pared by 4 bases and J by 3 bases, with 8 bases between. The CDR3 consists of 12 residues. Germline V CDR1 and CDR2: GTSNPN, SVGIG (reference sequence). This chain's CDR3 is CAWTETTDTQYF. The CDR3 DNA is TGTGCCTGGACGGAGACGACAGATACGCAGTATTTT.

The DNA of the CDR3 is TGCGCCAGCAGCGACGGATCTCTGGTCACTGAGCGGGGGGCCAACGTCCTGACTTTC. It encodes CASSDGSLVTERGANVLTF. This chain connects TRBV5-1 to TRBJ2-6, with D possibly matching TRBD2 (5 bases). The V gene's germline CDR1 is SGHRS and CDR2 YFSETQ. This CDR3 is built from 19 residues. The V and J ends lost 4 bases and 4 bases respectively, with 24 bases between them.

V usage is TRBV4-2 and J usage is TRBJ2-7, with TRBD1 matching 7 bases. The CDR3 is 16 residues long. V dropped 4 bases and J dropped 4; count of bases not matched to a gene: 13. The germline V gene has CDR1 LGHNA and CDR2 YNFKEQ. CDR3 nucleotides: TGTGCCAGCAGCCTAAAGTCGACAGGGTACGTGTACGAGCAGTACTTC. Protein: CASSLKSTGYVYEQYF.

This chain joins TRBV9 and TRBJ2-1; D gene ambiguous. The CDR3 is made up of 16 amino acids. Trimming took off 0 bases at V and 2 bases at J, with 12 bases between the two ends. Germline V gives CDR1 SGDLS, CDR2 YYNGEE. CDR3 coding DNA: TGTGCCAGCAGCGTAGACCTGGCGGATACCTACAATGAGCAGTTCTTC. Translated, it gives CASSVDLADTYNEQFF.

The chain is built from TRBV9 and TRBJ2-7; 9 bases match TRBD1. Germline V gene sequence: CDR1 SGDLS, CDR2 YYNGEE. CDR3 size: 15 residues. J lost 4 bases, V lost 3 bases, and 8 bases had no gene match. CDR3: CASSAEGQGLYEQYF. Here the CDR3 DNA reads TGTGCCAGCAGCGCGGAGGGACAGGGACTTTACGAGCAGTACTTC.

The chain employs TRBV18 and TRBJ1-1; D possibly corresponds to TRBD1 (6 bases). Looked up from germline, CDR1 is KGHSH and CDR2 is LQKENI. The V end was cut by 5 bases, the J end by 9 bases, with 13 bases between. The CDR3 contains 12 residues. The CDR3 here is CASSADRDKAFF. The DNA of the CDR3 is TGTGCCAGCTCAGCGGACAGAGACAAAGCTTTCTTT. The full variable domain, with the rest looked up from reference TRBV18 and TRBJ1-1, is NAGVMQNPRHLVRRRGQEARLRCSPMKGHSHVYWYRQLPEEGLKFMVYLQKENIIDESGMPKERFSAEFPKEGPSILRIQQVVRGDSAAYFCASSADRDKAFFGQGTRLTVV.

The chain carries TRBV11-3 and TRBJ2-2; tentatively, D is TRBD1 (5 bases). CDR1 is SGHNT and CDR2 is YENEEA in the germline V gene. The V end was cut by 5 bases, the J end by 0 bases, with 10 bases between. The CDR3 totals 15 residues. The CDR3 region is CASSPGISNTGELFF. Written as DNA, the CDR3 is TGTGCCAGCAGCCCAGGGATCTCGAACACCGGGGAGCTGTTTTTT.

The gene calls are TRBV4-1 and TRBJ1-1; D unclear. The V end was cut by 1 base, the J end by 7 bases, with 10 bases between. Germline CDR1 and CDR2: MGHRA and YSYEKL. The CDR3 spans 13 residues. Written as DNA, the CDR3 is TGCGCCAGCAGCCAAGCGGGAGGTGATGAAGCTTTCTTT. Its protein is CASSQAGGDEAFF.

The chain combines TRBV19 with TRBJ2-1; TRBD2 aligns across 13 bases. CDR1 LNHDA and CDR2 SQIVND come from the germline V gene (reference sequence). The length of the CDR3 is 12 residues. The V segment lost 10 bases and the J segment 10 bases; nucleotides outside the gene matches: 4. The CDR3 region is CATGLAGREQFF. The CDR3 DNA reads TGTGCCACGGGACTAGCGGGACGCGAGCAGTTCTTC.

The chain recombines TRBV11-3 with TRBJ2-7, with D maybe TRBD1 (6 bases). Trimming shortened V by 5 bases and J by 6 bases, and 17 bases separated the two germline ends. The CDR3 loop spans 14 amino acids. Germline V lookup: CDR1 SGHNT, CDR2 YENEEA. CDR3 amino acids: CASSPHRVSLEQYF. CDR3 bases: TGTGCCAGCAGCCCCCACAGGGTTTCGCTCGAGCAGTACTTC.

The chain uses TRBV7-9 and TRBJ1-3, with TRBD1 matching 7 bases. Germline-derived CDR1 and CDR2 are SEHNR and FQNEAQ (reference sequence). Trimming cost V 5 bases and J 0 bases; bases outside gene matches: 7. The CDR3 sequence is 16 residues long. CDR3 nucleotide sequence: TGTGCCAGCAGCCCTCGACAGGGAAGCTCTGGAAACACCATATATTTT. Its protein product is CASSPRQGSSGNTIYF.

This clone was picked up one time. This chain joins TRBV2 and TRBJ2-5, with 7 bases aligning to TRBD2. The V segment lost 4 bases and the J segment 2 bases; nucleotides outside the gene matches: 10. This CDR3 spans 16 amino acids. Per the germline V gene, CDR1 is SNHLY and CDR2 is FYNNEI. CDR3 amino acids: CASSGSGEGTQETQYF. For the CDR3, the DNA is TGTGCCAGCAGTGGGTCCGGGGAGGGGACTCAAGAGACCCAGTACTTC.

J is TRBJ2-2 and V is TRBV5-4, with D possibly being TRBD2 (5 bases). The CDR3 extends over 14 amino acids. Germline values: CDR1 SGHNT, CDR2 YYREEE (reference sequence). V gave up 0 bases and J gave up 5 bases, with 8 bases separating them. The CDR3, as DNA: TGTGCCAGCAGCTTGGACGGGGAAACCGGGGAGCTGTTTTTT. It codes for CASSLDGETGELFF.

V and J are TRBV10-3 and TRBJ1-1; TRBD1 is a possible D gene (6 bases). Germline-derived CDR1 and CDR2 are ENHRY and SYGVKD. V lost 7 bases and J lost 2, with 11 bases in between. The CDR3 loop spans 13 amino acids. The CDR3 sequence: CAIKAGDNTEAFF. Written as DNA, the CDR3 is TGTGCCATCAAGGCAGGGGATAACACTGAAGCTTTCTTT.

The chain couples TRBV4-2 to TRBJ1-2, with D possibly being TRBD1 (6 bases). The germline V gene has CDR1 LGHNA and CDR2 YNFKEQ. The CDR3 has 18 amino acids. The V and J ends lost 0 bases and 0 bases respectively, with 17 bases between them. The CDR3 is CASSQDFGRGRSNYGYTF. The CDR3 DNA reads TGTGCCAGCAGCCAAGATTTTGGCAGGGGAAGATCTAACTATGGCTACACCTTC.

The chain links TRBV6-5 to TRBJ1-1; perhaps TRBD1 as D (6 bases). V gave up 7 bases and J gave up 5 bases, with 14 bases separating them. Germline loops: CDR1 MNHEY, CDR2 SVGAGI. The CDR3 is 13 residues long. The chain's CDR3 is CASKADSWTEAFF. DNA for the CDR3: TGTGCCAGCAAGGCGGACAGTTGGACTGAAGCTTTCTTT.

The chain is built from TRBV27 and TRBJ2-3; possible D gene TRBD2, 5 bases. V dropped 0 bases and J dropped 5 bases, with 12 bases sitting between them. The CDR3 has 15 amino acids. Germline V CDR1 and CDR2: MNHEY, SMNVEV (reference sequence). The CDR3 DNA reads as TGTGCCAGCAGTTTATCGACTATCGCAGGAGATACGCAGTATTTT. Its translation is CASSLSTIAGDTQYF.